This T cell receptor (beta chain) was retrieved from a study of sequential checkpoint blockade in melanoma. The CDR3 sequence is 12 residues long. CDR1 and CDR2 (germline): LNHDA, SQIVND (reference sequence). V lost 5 bases, J lost 8 bases, and 10 bases lay in between. Treatment noted: randomized to nivolumab then ipilimumab (arm A) or the reverse (arm B). TCRdb keeps only in-frame clones here, not all; method: immunoSEQ multiplex PCR. The data contain about 28,000 clones, about 88% of them singletons. This specimen consisted of CD8+ T cells sorted from blood (inferred from file names), obtained from a patient given nivolumab and ipilimumab in sequence. This rearrangement joins TRBV19 to TRBJ2-1; possibly TRBD1 for D (6 bases). The source is a human donor with melanoma. CDR3 bases: TGTGCCAGTAGTCTGGGGGCTTATGAGCAGTTCTTC. This translates into CASSLGAYEQFF.